These 19 T cell receptor beta chains originate from one sample sequenced in a study of T cell repertoires in cytomegalovirus infection. MiXCR, run by TCRdb on the reads, gives a single entry per CDR3 protein. The profile shows roughly 250,000 distinct CDR3 sequences, 12% of them singletons. Input material: PBMCs. The receptors shown here come from a human donor in good health (CMV status not recorded). Some clones in this sample may be carry-over from other donors' samples.

This clonotype occurred many times. The V call is TRBV4-3, the J call TRBJ2-3; tentative D call: TRBD2 (7 bases). CDR1 is LGHNA, CDR2 YSLEER, per germline. The V end was cut by 0 bases, the J end by 3 bases, with 13 bases between. This CDR3 contains 16 residues. Written as DNA, the CDR3 is TGCGCCAGCAGCCAAGATACGGGGGGCGGAACAGATACGCAGTATTTT. This translates into CASSQDTGGGTDTQYF.

This clonotype was found a few times. The chain has TRBV20-1 and TRBJ2-3; 9 nucleotides agree with TRBD2. The CDR3 contains 15 residues. The junction had 5 bases not matched to a gene; V was cut back by 0 bases and J by 4 bases. CDR1 is DFQATT, CDR2 SNEGSKA, per germline (reference sequence). The CDR3 here is CSARDLAGMSDTQYF. Here the CDR3 DNA reads TGCAGTGCTAGAGATCTAGCGGGAATGTCAGATACGCAGTATTTT.

This clonotype was detected ten times or more. The chain combines TRBV19 with TRBJ2-4, with D possibly TRBD1 on 7 matching bases. The V end lost 1 base, the J end lost 6 bases, and 19 bases lay between the germline ends. The V gene's germline CDR1 is LNHDA and CDR2 SQIVND (reference sequence). The CDR3 is made up of 17 amino acids. The CDR3 protein is CASSIGPRGAGGNIQYF. CDR3 DNA: TGTGCCAGTAGTATAGGCCCCAGGGGGGCGGGCGGAAACATTCAGTACTTC.

The chain carries TRBV14 and TRBJ2-7; unclear D gene. Between the trimmed V and J ends, which lost 4 bases and 2 bases, there was a span of 15 bases. This CDR3 has 15 residues. Germline CDR1 and CDR2: SGHDN and FVKESK. This chain's CDR3 is CASSLGPRPTYEQYF. CDR3 nucleotide sequence: TGTGCCAGCAGCCTAGGGCCCAGGCCAACCTACGAGCAGTACTTC.

The rearrangement joins TRBV11-2 to TRBJ1-2, with D possibly matching TRBD1 (5 bases). Germline CDR1 SGHAT, CDR2 FQNNGV. Deletions cut 3 bases from V and 6 bases from J, with 14 bases between. The CDR3 has 14 amino acids. The CDR3 nucleotides read TGTGCCAGCAGCTTCGAAGGGGACCCCCATGGCTACACCTTC. Protein sequence: CASSFEGDPHGYTF.

This clonotype was observed many times. The chain links TRBV5-6 to TRBJ2-5; D might be TRBD2 (6 bases). Germline CDR1 SGHDT, CDR2 YYEEEE. The CDR3 contains 13 residues. V gave up 7 bases and J gave up 5 bases, with 15 bases separating them. CDR3 DNA sequence: TGTGCCAGCGCTTGGGAGGAAGGCGAGACCCAGTACTTC. Protein product: CASAWEEGETQYF.

The sample holds many counts of this clonotype. V and J are TRBV7-9 and TRBJ2-6, with D perhaps matching TRBD2 (5 bases). Germline V gene sequence: CDR1 SEHNR, CDR2 FQNEAQ (reference sequence). The length of the CDR3 is 17 residues. V was shortened by 1 base and J by 1 base, with 11 bases between the two germline ends. CDR3 DNA sequence: TGTGCCAGCAGCTTAGGAGGGCAAGCTTCTGGGGCCAACGTCCTGACTTTC. Residues: CASSLGGQASGANVLTF.

This clonotype was seen a handful of times. The rearrangement uses TRBV4-3 and TRBJ2-2; D uncertain. Looked up from germline, CDR1 is LGHNA and CDR2 is YSLEER. Trimming cost V 0 bases and J 6 bases, with 8 bases left between them. The CDR3 consists of 14 residues. This CDR3 is CASSQDLGPGELFF. The CDR3 nucleotides read TGCGCCAGCAGCCAAGATCTAGGACCCGGGGAGCTGTTTTTT.

This clonotype was seen at least ten times. The chain combines TRBV7-2 with TRBJ2-4, with 7 bases matching TRBD1. This CDR3 contains 14 residues. Per the germline V gene, CDR1 is SGHTA and CDR2 is FQGNSA. J was trimmed by 8 bases and V by 5 bases; bases with no gene match: 9. CDR3 loop: CASSPEQGLDIQYF. Here the CDR3 DNA reads TGTGCCAGCAGCCCAGAACAGGGGTTGGACATTCAGTACTTC.

The chain has TRBV7-3 and TRBJ2-7; 9 positions agree with TRBD2. The CDR3 loop spans 15 amino acids. Germline CDR1 is SGHTA and CDR2 is FQGTGA. V shed 1 base, J shed 6 bases, and the junction held 7 bases outside the gene matches. CDR3 sequence (DNA): TGTGCCAGCAGCTTAAAAGCGGGGGGCCCGGGCGAGCAGTACTTC. This codes for CASSLKAGGPGEQYF.

This clonotype was recorded at least ten times. The rearrangement links TRBV27 to TRBJ1-2, with TRBD1 as a possible D gene (6 bases). The CDR3 totals 15 residues. Trimming took 5 bases from V and 5 from J, leaving 18 bases between them. The V gene's germline CDR1 is MNHEY and CDR2 SMNVEV (reference sequence). The CDR3 loop reads CASSDQGGRGYGYTF. CDR3 DNA sequence: TGTGCCAGCAGTGACCAGGGAGGGAGGGGGTATGGCTACACCTTC.

This clonotype was recorded a few times. V and J are TRBV20-1 and TRBJ1-2; D is ambiguous. This CDR3 has 12 residues. Germline assignment: CDR1 DFQATT and CDR2 SNEGSKA (reference sequence). V was trimmed by 4 bases and J by 0 bases, leaving 6 bases between them. The CDR3 spells CSATAANYGYTF. The CDR3 bases are TGCAGTGCTACCGCTGCTAACTATGGCTACACCTTC.

In this sample, this clonotype turned up many times. CDR3 sequence: CATASWGQGGEQYF. The CDR3 DNA follows: TGTGCCACCGCCTCATGGGGACAGGGAGGAGAGCAGTACTTC. The chain has TRBV19 and TRBJ2-7, with 9 bases aligning to TRBD1. V was clipped by 10 bases and J by 7 bases; unmatched bases: 14. The CDR3 extends over 14 amino acids. From germline, CDR1 is LNHDA and CDR2 SQIVND (reference sequence).

The V call is TRBV29-1, the J call TRBJ2-5; maybe TRBD1 (7 bases). The CDR3 spans 12 residues. Trimming left V 4 bases short and J 4 bases short, with 10 bases between. Germline loops: CDR1 SQVTM, CDR2 ANQGSEA. The CDR3 DNA reads as TGCAGCGTTGGACAGGGAGGAGAGACCCAGTACTTC. Encoded protein: CSVGQGGETQYF.

This clonotype came up once. With a much larger clone just one base away, this may be a read error. The chain employs TRBV28 and TRBJ1-1; TRBD1 might be the D (5 bases). Per germline, CDR1 MDHEN and CDR2 SYDVKM. This CDR3 comprises 16 residues. The CDR3 DNA is TGTGCCAGCAGTTTCCCTGGGGGGGGGATCGGGACTGAAGCTTGCTTT. This gives the protein CASSFPGGGIGTEACF.

This clonotype has just a few counts. The chain is built from TRBV14 and TRBJ2-5; D may correspond to TRBD1 or TRBD2 (6 bases each). Per the germline V gene, CDR1 is SGHDN and CDR2 is FVKESK. Trimming left V 6 bases short and J 4 bases short, with 18 bases between. The CDR3 runs to 15 residues. The DNA of the CDR3 is TGTGCCAGCAGTCTTATGAGGGGGGCCGCAGAGACCCAGTACTTC. Translated, it gives CASSLMRGAAETQYF.

This chain uses TRBV6-2 or TRBV6-3 with TRBJ2-7, with D uncertain. V was cut by 6 bases and J by 7 bases, with 13 bases left in between. Germline V gives CDR1 MNHEY, CDR2 SVGEGT. This CDR3 spans 12 amino acids. For the CDR3, the DNA is TGTGCCAGCAGCCCCTCCTTCGGGGAGCAGTACTTC. It specifies CASSPSFGEQYF.

This clonotype came up many times. The chain links TRBV7-2 to TRBJ2-2; D is unresolved. The germline CDR1 and CDR2 sequences are SGHTA and FQGNSA. Between the trimmed V and J ends, which lost 5 bases and 1 base, there was a span of 5 bases. This CDR3 comprises 13 residues. As DNA, the CDR3 is TGTGCCAGCAGCCGCCAGAACACCGGGGAGCTGTTTTTT. Its protein is CASSRQNTGELFF.

Ten or more counts support this clonotype. The chain recombines TRBV6-5 with TRBJ2-4, with TRBD2 matching 11 bases. CDR3 length equals 17 residues. V lost 0 bases to trimming and J lost 0 bases; unmatched junction nucleotides: 1. Germline V CDR1 and CDR2: MNHEY, SVGAGI. The CDR3, as DNA: TGTGCCAGCAGTTACTCGACTAGCGGGATAGCCAAAAACATTCAGTACTTC. Residues: CASSYSTSGIAKNIQYF.